The clone carrying this T cell receptor beta chain was picked up a small number of times. The antigen is undetermined. This sample is part of a study of T cell responses to AZD1222 COVID-19 vaccine. General observations from the study: Rises in breadth and depth of Spike-specific TCRs came after two AZD1222 doses.

This CDR3 has 15 amino acids. CDR1 and CDR2 (germline): SNHLY, FYNNEI. V was clipped by 8 bases and J by 1 base; unmatched bases: 10. TCRdb's copy holds only in-frame clones and misses some; the assay was immunoSEQ multiplex PCR. The data show approximately 71,000 clones, about three quarters seen once. The genes are TRBV2 and TRBJ2-5, with TRBD1 identical over 7 bases. The TCR comes from an adult in good health. This specimen consisted of peripheral blood, obtained on day 0 of AZD1222 vaccination. CDR3 nucleotides: TGTGCCAGCGCGAGACTGGGACAGCTCCAAGAGACCCAGTACTTC. The encoded protein is CASARLGQLQETQYF.